The clone carrying this TCR beta chain was counted many times. The antigen is not known. Germline loops: CDR1 SGHRS, CDR2 YFSETQ. Trimming stripped 0 bases from V and 13 bases from J, with 22 bases between. This CDR3 is built from 15 residues. The data originate from a study of T cells in Graves' hyperthyroidism and ophthalmopathy. Amplification yielded TCR beta CDR3 regions, with RNA transcripts as the source. The TCR CDR3 was amplified in a first-round RT-PCR using the HTBI primer set. TCRdb reanalysed the multiplex PCR reads using MiXCR and keeps one entry per CDR3 protein. This table has about 590,000 distinct CDR3 sequences, approximately 14% appearing once. Exclusion of patients followed from uncontrolled infection, other autoimmune disease, pregnancy or lactation. A roughly 9.1 ml volume of fresh peripheral blood provided the PBMCs. General study results and limits: Progression to ophthalmopathy was predicted a median of 6.5 months early. In the blood, most expanded thyroid clonotypes above 0.001 appeared as well.

This TCR was sampled from a woman younger than 45 with Graves' hyperthyroidism. The rearrangement joins TRBV5-1 to TRBJ2-5, with D maybe TRBD1 (6 bases). Sequencing was done on a sample of blood. The CDR3 reads CASSLDTSRNRATYF. DNA for the CDR3: TGCGCCAGCAGCTTGGATACCTCTCGCAACAGGGCGACGTACTTC.